The clone carrying this T cell receptor (beta chain) was counted ten times or more. Its target is unknown. The entire patient cohort was treatment-naive prior to thyroid surgery. V was trimmed by 4 bases and J by 4 bases, leaving 16 bases between them. The germline V gene encodes CDR1 WSHSY and CDR2 SAAADI. CDR3 length: 15 amino acids. The data were taken from a study of metastatic and nonmetastatic thyroid tumors. At the level of the study: Repertoires were compared across blood and tumor or nodule tissue from malignant and benign thyroid patients.

Study-level points and caveats: Significantly greater TCR beta diversity was reportedly found in malignant thyroid tumors than in benign nodules (in blood and tumor).

Authors' methods: Clinicopathological groups supplied CDR3 differences that were used to build a distant-metastasis classifier for papillary thyroid cancer. MiXCR reprocessed the PCR reads for TCRdb. TCRdb, rather than the study authors, made the V and J calls. The sample includes tens of thousands of clones, more than 9.5% of them seen just once. This chain joins TRBV10-2 and TRBJ2-5; TRBD1 or TRBD2 may be the D gene (5 bases each). The sequenced sample consisted of blood. The receptor comes from a female donor with papillary thyroid cancer or a benign thyroid nodule (not recorded which). Some clones in this sample may be carry-over from other donors' samples. The CDR3 region has the DNA TGCGCCAGCAGTGGCGGTAGGGGAGTGGGAGAGACCCAGTACTTC. It encodes CASSGGRGVGETQYF.